Presented here are 27 T cell receptor beta chains from one specimen sequenced in a study of T cell responses to AZD1222 COVID-19 vaccine. Sequencing was performed with immunoSEQ multiplex PCR; in TCRdb, only in-frame clones are kept and a portion is missing. Among over 150,000 clones, 85% to 95% were seen once, and the ten largest hold about 9.4%. The sample here was peripheral blood, taken on day 0 of AZD1222 vaccination. All receptors come from an adult in good health.

This chain links TRBV5-5 with TRBJ1-2; 8 positions match TRBD1. The length of the CDR3 is 14 residues. J was trimmed by 4 bases and V by 1 base; bases with no gene match: 3. Germline CDR1 reads SGHKS; CDR2 reads YYEKEE (reference sequence). The CDR3 bases are TGTGCCAGCAGCTTGCCGGACAGGGCCTATGGCTACACCTTC. Protein sequence: CASSLPDRAYGYTF.

This clone has just a few counts. The rearrangement uses TRBV11-2 and TRBJ1-4; D gene uncertain. CDR1 is SGHAT, CDR2 FQNNGV, per germline. V lost 5 bases and J lost 1, with 11 bases in between. The CDR3 is 15 residues long. CDR3 residues: CASSLSRRTNEKLFF. The CDR3, as DNA: TGTGCCAGCAGCCTATCCCGGAGAACTAATGAAAAACTGTTTTTT.

V usage is TRBV20-1 and J usage is TRBJ1-2; D unresolved. Per germline, CDR1 DFQATT and CDR2 SNEGSKA (reference sequence). The ends were cut back, 4 bases at V and 3 bases at J, with 3 bases in the middle. The CDR3 covers 10 residues. The CDR3 is CSAKYYGYTF. CDR3 nucleotides: TGCAGTGCTAAATACTATGGCTACACCTTC.

V and J are TRBV19 and TRBJ1-5, with 7 bases identical to TRBD1. J was trimmed by 3 bases and V by 7 bases; bases with no gene match: 18. Germline V gene sequence: CDR1 LNHDA, CDR2 SQIVND (reference sequence). This CDR3 has 18 amino acids. CDR3 coding DNA: TGTGCCAGTACCAAAACGACAGGGTCCTCAACCCTCAATCAGCCCCAGCATTTT. Protein product: CASTKTTGSSTLNQPQHF.

CDR3 in DNA: TGTGCCAGCAGACCCGCAGGGCAGCATGGCTACACCTTC. It yields the protein CASRPAGQHGYTF. This chain uses TRBV28 with TRBJ1-2; TRBD1 is a possible D gene (5 bases). This CDR3 is built from 13 residues. V was cut by 6 bases and J by 6 bases, with 14 bases left in between. Germline CDR1 reads MDHEN; CDR2 reads SYDVKM.

The V call is TRBV19, the J call TRBJ1-5; TRBD1 is a possible D gene (5 bases). The V end was cut by 9 bases, the J end by 6 bases, with 18 bases between. This CDR3 contains 14 residues. Germline V gives CDR1 LNHDA, CDR2 SQIVND (reference sequence). The CDR3 here is CASRTQGGIQPQHF. CDR3 nucleotides: TGTGCCAGCCGTACCCAGGGAGGTATTCAGCCCCAGCATTTT. Full variable domain (missing parts from reference TRBV19 and TRBJ1-5): DGGITQSPKYLFRKEGQNVTLSCEQNLNHDAMYWYRQDPGQGLRLIYYSQIVNDFQKGDIAEGYSVSREKKESFPLTVTSAQKNPTAFYLCASRTQGGIQPQHFGDGTRLSIL.

This chain joins TRBV4-3 and TRBJ1-1; D not certain. V was pared by 3 bases and J by 4 bases, with 15 bases between. Per the germline V gene, CDR1 is LGHNA and CDR2 is YSLEER. This CDR3 is built from 15 residues. CDR3 residues: CASSQIGQYATEAFF. DNA of the CDR3: TGCGCCAGCAGCCAGATCGGGCAGTACGCCACTGAAGCTTTCTTT.

This sequence joins TRBV6-5 and TRBJ1-1, with D unclear. CDR1 MNHEY and CDR2 SVGAGI come from the germline V gene. The V end lost 11 bases, the J end lost 5 bases, and 18 bases lay between the germline ends. The CDR3 loop spans 13 amino acids. CDR3 in amino acids: CAHDIALSTEAFF. The CDR3 nucleotides are TGTGCCCACGACATTGCCTTGAGTACTGAAGCTTTCTTT.

The rearrangement joins TRBV28 to TRBJ1-6, with no clear D. Germline assignment: CDR1 MDHEN and CDR2 SYDVKM. The CDR3 is 11 amino acids. V lost 3 bases and J lost 10, with 4 bases in between. This CDR3 is CASSFRSPLHF. The CDR3 DNA reads as TGTGCCAGCAGTTTTCGGTCACCCCTCCACTTT. The full variable domain, with the rest looked up from reference TRBV28 and TRBJ1-6, is DVKVTQSSRYLVKRTGEKVFLECVQDMDHENMFWYRQDPGLGLRLIYFSYDVKMKEKGDIPEGYSVSREKKERFSLILESASTNQTSMYLCASSFRSPLHFGNGTRLTVT.

The chain is built from TRBV4-1 and TRBJ1-2; a possible D gene is TRBD1 (5 bases). The CDR3 totals 17 residues. V lost 0 bases and J 4 bases, leaving 18 bases between the germline ends. Per the germline V gene, CDR1 is MGHRA and CDR2 is YSYEKL. CDR3 amino acids: CASSQEGVGARAYGYTF. As DNA, the CDR3 is TGCGCCAGCAGCCAAGAGGGGGTTGGGGCCAGGGCCTATGGCTACACCTTC.

The rearrangement links TRBV15 to TRBJ2-5, with D perhaps TRBD2 (8 bases). The CDR3 totals 16 residues. The V end was cut by 1 base, the J end by 2 bases, with 14 bases between. In germline, CDR1 is LNHNV, CDR2 YYDKDF (reference sequence). The CDR3 loop is CATSRAGGTAQETQYF. In nucleotides, the CDR3 is TGTGCCACCAGCAGAGCGGGAGGGACAGCTCAAGAGACCCAGTACTTC. Variable domain in full (rest from reference TRBV15 and TRBJ2-5): DAMVIQNPRYQVTQFGKPVTLSCSQTLNHNVMYWYQQKSSQAPKLLFHYYDKDFNNEADTPDNFQSRRPNTSFCFLDIRSPGLGDTAMYLCATSRAGGTAQETQYFGPGTRLLVL.

The chain links TRBV7-8 to TRBJ2-1, with 8 bases that match TRBD2. Germline V CDR1 and CDR2: SGHVS, FQNEAQ. The CDR3 runs to 17 residues. V lost 2 bases to trimming and J lost 0 bases; unmatched junction nucleotides: 6. The CDR3, as DNA: TGTGCCAGCAGCTTAATCGGCGGGGGGACCTCCTACAATGAGCAGTTCTTC. Residues: CASSLIGGGTSYNEQFF.

A few counts support this clone. This chain connects TRBV19 to TRBJ1-6; D gene unclear. Trimming took off 3 bases at V and 13 bases at J, with 10 bases between the two ends. CDR1 is LNHDA, CDR2 SQIVND, per germline (reference sequence). This CDR3 comprises 12 residues. The CDR3 DNA follows: TGTGCCAGTAGTATCCCAGCCCAGCCCCTCCACTTT. Translated, it gives CASSIPAQPLHF.

V gene TRBV15 combines with J gene TRBJ1-1; TRBD1 matches at 9 bases. The V gene's germline CDR1 is LNHNV and CDR2 YYDKDF (reference sequence). The CDR3 spans 16 residues. The ends lost 0 bases at V and 6 bases at J; junction bases unmatched: 8. CDR3 protein: CATSREGTGIGAEAFF. The DNA for the CDR3 is TGTGCCACCAGCAGAGAGGGGACAGGGATTGGAGCTGAAGCTTTCTTT.

This chain connects TRBV5-1 to TRBJ2-1, with D possibly TRBD1 on 5 matching bases. The CDR3 runs to 13 residues. V was shortened by 4 bases and J by 5 bases, with 10 bases between the two germline ends. The V gene's germline CDR1 is SGHRS and CDR2 YFSETQ. The CDR3: CASSPQGDNEQFF. CDR3 DNA sequence: TGCGCCAGCAGCCCCCAGGGTGACAATGAGCAGTTCTTC. The complete variable domain, with remaining parts taken from reference TRBV5-1 and TRBJ2-1, reads KAGVTQTPRYLIKTRGQQVTLSCSPISGHRSVSWYQQTPGQGLQFLFEYFSETQRNKGNFPGRFSGRQFSNSRSEMNVSTLELGDSALYLCASSPQGDNEQFFGPGTRLTVL.

The chain couples TRBV28 to TRBJ1-2, with TRBD1 identical over 8 bases. The germline CDR1 and CDR2 sequences are MDHEN and SYDVKM. This CDR3 has 13 residues. J was trimmed by 3 bases and V by 6 bases; bases with no gene match: 3. CDR3 sequence reads: CASRSDRDYGYTF. The CDR3 DNA is TGTGCCAGCAGGTCGGACAGGGACTATGGCTACACCTTC.

The rearrangement uses TRBV4-1 and TRBJ1-1; no clear D. The CDR3 length is 15 residues. V lost 0 bases, J lost 4 bases, and 12 bases lay in between. Germline V lookup: CDR1 MGHRA, CDR2 YSYEKL. CDR3 in amino acids: CASSQELRRSTEAFF. The CDR3 nucleotides are TGCGCCAGCAGCCAAGAATTGCGGAGGAGCACTGAAGCTTTCTTT.

The chain joins TRBV28 to TRBJ2-4; D might be TRBD1 (6 bases). The ends were cut back, 4 bases at V and 0 bases at J, with 19 bases in the middle. The length of the CDR3 is 18 residues. Per the germline V gene, CDR1 is MDHEN and CDR2 is SYDVKM. The DNA of the CDR3 is TGTGCCAGCAGTTCGGGACAATTATTTCTCTTAGCCAAAAACATTCAGTACTTC. It translates to CASSSGQLFLLAKNIQYF.

The chain recombines TRBV10-3 with TRBJ2-7, with a possible D match to TRBD2 (5 bases). The germline V gene encodes CDR1 ENHRY and CDR2 SYGVKD. The CDR3 loop spans 16 amino acids. Trimming stripped 3 bases from V and 3 bases from J, with 18 bases between. The CDR3 sequence: CAISDSKRGQNYEQYV. CDR3 nucleotides: TGTGCCATCAGTGACTCCAAACGAGGGCAGAACTACGAGCAGTACGTC.

The chain couples TRBV5-5 to TRBJ1-3, with D hard to call. There are 12 residues in the CDR3. Germline V gene sequence: CDR1 SGHKS, CDR2 YYEKEE (reference sequence). V lost 4 bases, J lost 10 bases, and 12 bases lay in between. The CDR3 protein is CASSPARGTIYF. CDR3 coding DNA: TGTGCCAGCAGCCCTGCTCGAGGGACCATATATTTT.

The V and J genes are TRBV3-1 (or the pseudogene TRBV3-2) and TRBJ2-6; D is unresolved. Per the germline V gene, CDR1 is LGHDT and CDR2 is YNNKEL (reference sequence). This CDR3 has 16 residues. The ends were cut back, 4 bases at V and 0 bases at J, with 10 bases in the middle. The DNA of the CDR3 is TGTGCCAGCAGCCCTCAGCACAACTCTGGGGCCAACGTCCTGACTTTC. Protein product: CASSPQHNSGANVLTF.

This sequence joins TRBV7-3 and TRBJ2-1; D not certain. Trimming removed 4 bases from V and 2 bases from J, with 6 bases in between. CDR3 length: 13 amino acids. Looked up from germline, CDR1 is SGHTA and CDR2 is FQGTGA. In DNA, the CDR3 is TGTGCCAGCAGCTCCACAGCCTACAATGAGCAGTTCTTC. Its protein product is CASSSTAYNEQFF.

This clone was observed a few times. The chain carries TRBV7-2 and TRBJ2-2, with 9 bases identical to TRBD1. The J segment lost 4 bases and the V segment lost 6 bases, leaving 6 bases of the junction unmatched. Germline V gene data show CDR1 as SGHTA and CDR2 as FQGNSA. CDR3 length: 15 residues. CDR3 region: CASRPGTGRTGELFF. The DNA for the CDR3 is TGTGCCAGCAGGCCCGGGACAGGGCGCACCGGGGAGCTGTTTTTT. Using reference TRBV7-2 and TRBJ2-2 for the parts outside the CDR3, the full variable domain is GAGVSQSPSNKVTEKGKDVELRCDPISGHTALYWYRQSLGQGLEFLIYFQGNSAPDKSGLPSDRFSAERTGGSVSTLTIQRTQQEDSAVYLCASRPGTGRTGELFFGEGSRLTVL.

The chain carries TRBV18 and TRBJ1-2, with a tentative D call TRBD1 (5 bases). V gave up 3 bases and J gave up 6 bases, with 14 bases separating them. Germline CDR1 is KGHSH and CDR2 is LQKENI. The CDR3 contains 14 residues. DNA of the CDR3: TGTGCCAGCTCACCCCCGGGGCAAGCCCATGGCTACACCTTC. Protein sequence: CASSPPGQAHGYTF.

This sequence joins TRBV7-2 and TRBJ1-1; possibly TRBD1 for D (5 bases). The V gene's germline CDR1 is SGHTA and CDR2 FQGNSA. This CDR3 comprises 15 residues. Trimming left V 3 bases short and J 0 bases short, with 11 bases between. CDR3 residues: CASSFNRNLNTEAFF. For the CDR3, the DNA is TGTGCCAGCAGCTTCAACAGGAATTTGAACACTGAAGCTTTCTTT.

The V and J genes are TRBV5-8 and TRBJ2-7; a possible D gene is TRBD2 (7 bases). Germline V gives CDR1 SGHTS, CDR2 YDEGEE. The CDR3 is 13 residues long. Deletions cut 4 bases from V and 3 bases from J, with 11 bases between. For the CDR3, the DNA is TGTGCCAGCAGCCGGGGGGCTTACTACGAGCAGTACTTC. Translating it yields CASSRGAYYEQYF. The whole variable domain, filled in from reference TRBV5-8 and TRBJ2-7, reads EAGVTQSPTHLIKTRGQQATLRCSPISGHTSVYWYQQALGLGLQFLLWYDEGEERNRGNFPPRFSGRQFPNYSSELNVNALELEDSALYLCASSRGAYYEQYFGPGTRLTVT.

The chain combines TRBV28 with TRBJ2-1; TRBD1 agrees at 7 bases. CDR1 MDHEN and CDR2 SYDVKM come from the germline V gene. The CDR3 sequence is 15 residues long. V lost 3 bases, J lost 7 bases, and 9 bases stayed unmatched. The CDR3 DNA is TGTGCCAGCAGTTTGAGGGGGCGATCCCCAAATGAGCAGTTCTTC. Translation: CASSLRGRSPNEQFF.